The clone carrying this TCR beta chain was counted at least ten times. Its antigen is not identified. UMIs were added to TCR cDNA along with a universal primer site when it was made by 5'RACE template switching. TCRdb re-analysed the 5' RACE reads in MiXCR, keeping a single row per CDR3 protein. This sample has about 220,000 distinct CDR3 sequences; roughly 3% occur once, and the top ten carry around 3%. Germline V gene data show CDR1 as MNHEY and CDR2 as SVGAGI. The CDR3 is 13 residues long. V was pared by 4 bases and J by 5 bases, with 8 bases between. This sample was included in a study of T cells after yellow fever vaccination. Study outcomes and limitations: Post-booster repertoires again held most primary-vaccination clones (roughly 95% CD4, about 90% CD8).

V gene TRBV6-5 combines with J gene TRBJ2-2; the D is unclear. This sequence was found in a man between 18 and 29 years old who received the YFV17D yellow fever vaccine. Sequenced material: CD4+ T cells sorted from PBMCs, taken 10 days after the yellow fever booster vaccination. CDR3 loop: CASSSFSTGELFF. The CDR3 DNA is TGTGCCAGCAGTTCCTTCTCAACCGGGGAGCTGTTTTTT.